These 8 T cell receptor beta chains originate from one sample sequenced in a study of blood T cell repertoires in COVID-19. Assay used: immunoSEQ multiplex PCR; TCRdb lists only in-frame clones, some missing. The sample records 50,000 to 80,000 clones, 80% to 95% being singletons. Sequencing was done on a sample of peripheral blood. The receptor source for this set is an elderly woman with active COVID-19.

The chain carries TRBV19 and TRBJ1-1, with 9 bases lining up with TRBD1. Trimming removed 7 bases from V and 3 bases from J; junction bases left unmatched: 12. CDR1 is LNHDA, CDR2 SQIVND, per germline (reference sequence). This CDR3 contains 16 residues. CDR3 sequence: CASTDPGQGRYTEAFF. The CDR3 DNA reads TGTGCCAGTACCGACCCGGGACAGGGTCGGTACACTGAAGCTTTCTTT.

V and J are TRBV27 and TRBJ1-2; D possibly corresponds to TRBD1 (6 bases). The CDR3 is made up of 14 amino acids. Trimming took off 8 bases at V and 2 bases at J, with 15 bases between the two ends. Germline V gene data show CDR1 as MNHEY and CDR2 as SMNVEV (reference sequence). The chain's CDR3 is CASALVGANYGYTF. The CDR3 DNA reads TGTGCCAGCGCTTTGGTGGGGGCCAACTATGGCTACACCTTC.

The V and J genes are TRBV10-3 and TRBJ2-7; the D gene is possibly TRBD1 (6 bases). CDR1 is ENHRY, CDR2 SYGVKD, per germline. CDR3 length: 13 residues. V lost 0 bases, J lost 4 bases, and 7 bases lay in between. CDR3 residues: CAISESTGYEQYV. In DNA form, the CDR3 reads TGTGCCATCAGTGAGTCCACAGGGTACGAGCAGTACGTC.

The CDR3 protein is CASSQAGSVYYGYTF. DNA for the CDR3: TGCGCCAGCAGCCAAGCGGGGTCCGTCTACTATGGCTACACCTTC. This chain joins TRBV4-1 and TRBJ1-2; D is uncertain. The germline V and J ends were trimmed by 1 base and 3 bases, with 12 bases remaining between them. The CDR3 has 15 amino acids. Germline V gene lookup returns CDR1 MGHRA and CDR2 YSYEKL.

The V gene is TRBV29-1, the J gene TRBJ1-2; possible D gene TRBD1, 6 bases. CDR1 is SQVTM, CDR2 ANQGSEA, per germline. V shed 3 bases and J shed 4 bases, with 15 bases lying between them. This CDR3 contains 14 residues. CDR3 in amino acids: CSVDDRSVGYGYTF. CDR3 nucleotide sequence: TGCAGCGTTGATGACAGGTCAGTCGGCTATGGCTACACCTTC.

This clone was recorded only once. This chain joins TRBV18 and TRBJ1-1, with D possibly matching TRBD1 (6 bases). The germline gives CDR1 KGHSH, CDR2 LQKENI. The CDR3 spans 15 residues. Trimming took 2 bases from V and 7 from J, leaving 17 bases between them. The CDR3 is CASSPRAGAQSEAFF. The CDR3, as DNA: TGTGCCAGCTCACCAAGGGCGGGGGCGCAAAGTGAAGCTTTCTTT.

The V and J genes are TRBV7-9 and TRBJ1-2; 9 nucleotides align to TRBD1. CDR1 is SEHNR, CDR2 FQNEAQ, per germline (reference sequence). There are 14 residues in the CDR3. V lost 2 bases, J lost 5 bases, and 3 bases stayed unmatched. CDR3 sequence (DNA): TGTGCCAGCAGCTTACCCGGGACAGGGTATGGCTACACCTTC. This encodes CASSLPGTGYGYTF. Using reference TRBV7-9 and TRBJ1-2 for the parts outside the CDR3, the full variable domain is DTGVSQNPRHKITKRGQNVTFRCDPISEHNRLYWYRQTLGQGPEFLTYFQNEAQLEKSRLLSDRFSAERPKGSFSTLEIQRTEQGDSAMYLCASSLPGTGYGYTFGSGTRLTVV.

The chain is built from TRBV3-1 (or the pseudogene TRBV3-2) and TRBJ2-3; D is possibly TRBD2 (6 bases). CDR1 and CDR2 (germline): LGHDT, YNNKEL (reference sequence). The CDR3 consists of 11 residues. Trimming left V 2 bases short and J 11 bases short, with 8 bases between. The CDR3 region has the DNA TGTGCCAGCAGCCAAAGGGGAGGGCAGTATTTT. Residues: CASSQRGGQYF.